These 8 T cell receptor beta chains were sequenced from one sample in a study of cytomegalovirus exposure and HLA in healthy donors. Use of 60 Vbeta and 13 Jbeta primers characterized the PCR. Generated by immunoSEQ multiplex PCR, the TCRdb table keeps only in-frame clones and is missing some. The table records 140,000 or so clones, roughly 62% of them present only once. The sequencing sample was made of PBMCs. These receptors were taken from a man aged 55 to 70 in good health and CMV-seronegative.

Only a few counts were recorded for this clone. This rearrangement joins TRBV19 to TRBJ2-1, with TRBD1 matching 9 bases. Trimming at V came to 7 bases and at J to 7 bases, leaving 8 bases not matched to a gene. There are 14 residues in the CDR3. CDR1 and CDR2 (germline): LNHDA, SQIVND (reference sequence). The CDR3 region has the DNA TGTGCCAGTACGAGGACAGGGGAGGCGAATGAGCAGTTCTTC. The encoded protein is CASTRTGEANEQFF.

The chain is built from TRBV25-1 and TRBJ1-1; D is possibly TRBD1 (5 bases). CDR1 is MGHDK, CDR2 SYGVNS, per germline. The CDR3 sequence is 14 residues long. The germline V and J ends were trimmed by 3 bases and 11 bases, with 19 bases remaining between them. Here the CDR3 reads CASSDRRQIPWAFF. The CDR3 DNA sequence: TGTGCCAGCAGTGACCGACGACAGATCCCCTGGGCTTTCTTT.

This clone was seen only a few times. V usage is TRBV9 and J usage is TRBJ2-7; no firm D call. Trimming shortened V by 0 bases and J by 3 bases, and 10 bases separated the two germline ends. The CDR3 covers 14 residues. The germline CDR1 and CDR2 sequences are SGDLS and YYNGEE. The CDR3 DNA is TGTGCCAGCAGCGTAGCTACAGAAAGCTACGAGCAGTACTTC. Amino acid sequence: CASSVATESYEQYF.

The chain is built from TRBV14 and TRBJ2-7; D is possibly TRBD2 (5 bases). V was pared by 1 base and J by 1 base, with 20 bases between. The CDR3 has 18 amino acids. Germline CDR1 and CDR2: SGHDN and FVKESK. The chain's CDR3 is CASSQVGVTRARSYEQYF. In nucleotides, the CDR3 is TGTGCCAGCAGCCAAGTCGGGGTTACGAGGGCACGATCCTACGAGCAGTACTTC.

This clone was picked up one time. The chain is built from TRBV6-1 and TRBJ1-1, with no clear D. The germline gives CDR1 MNHNS, CDR2 SASEGT. There are 16 residues in the CDR3. The V gene lost 1 base and the J gene lost 1 base, with 13 bases spanning the gap. Here the CDR3 DNA reads TGTGCCAGCAGTGAAGGGGCAGGCGAGGGGAACACTGAAGCTTTCTTT. Translated, it gives CASSEGAGEGNTEAFF.

V and J are TRBV2 and TRBJ2-7, with 9 positions matching TRBD1. The CDR3 covers 14 residues. Germline V gene sequence: CDR1 SNHLY, CDR2 FYNNEI. V shed 7 bases and J 3 bases; nucleotides not matched to a gene: 7. This CDR3 is CASTPGTGSYEQYF. The CDR3 DNA follows: TGTGCCAGCACTCCCGGGACAGGGAGCTACGAGCAGTACTTC.

The table lists this clone with a few counts. The chain couples TRBV5-1 to TRBJ2-6; D may be TRBD1 (6 bases). The CDR3 is 17 amino acids. Trimming stripped 0 bases from V and 0 bases from J, with 10 bases between. The germline gives CDR1 SGHRS, CDR2 YFSETQ. The DNA for the CDR3 is TGCGCCAGCAGCTTGGGGACAGCACTCTCTGGGGCCAACGTCCTGACTTTC. This encodes CASSLGTALSGANVLTF. The full variable domain, with the rest looked up from reference TRBV5-1 and TRBJ2-6, is KAGVTQTPRYLIKTRGQQVTLSCSPISGHRSVSWYQQTPGQGLQFLFEYFSETQRNKGNFPGRFSGRQFSNSRSEMNVSTLELGDSALYLCASSLGTALSGANVLTFGAGSRLTVL.

The CDR3 DNA reads TGTGCCAGCAGCCCGGGACTAGCGGGAGGAGGGTACAATGAGCAGTTCTTC. Protein product: CASSPGLAGGGYNEQFF. The rearrangement uses TRBV7-9 and TRBJ2-1; 15 positions match TRBD2. Trimming removed 5 bases from V and 4 bases from J; junction bases left unmatched: 6. CDR1 is SEHNR and CDR2 is FQNEAQ in the germline V gene (reference sequence). CDR3 length equals 17 residues.